The 28 T cell receptor beta chains reported below all come from one sample, sequenced in a study of CD8 T cells in ankylosing spondylitis. TCRdb processed the 5' RACE reads anew with MiXCR; each CDR3 protein has one entry. The data contain approximately 140,000 distinct CDR3 sequences, roughly 8.8% of them singletons. Source material: synovial fluid, either unsorted or a sorted T cell fraction (not recorded which). Receptors were obtained from a male donor with ankylosing spondylitis.

At least ten counts were recorded for this clonotype. The chain employs TRBV7-9 and TRBJ2-2; a possible D gene is TRBD1 (6 bases). Per germline, CDR1 SEHNR and CDR2 FQNEAQ (reference sequence). Between the trimmed V and J ends, which lost 2 bases and 1 base, there was a span of 8 bases. The length of the CDR3 is 15 residues. The CDR3 loop is CASSLQGKNTGELFF. In DNA form, the CDR3 reads TGTGCCAGCAGCTTACAGGGGAAGAACACCGGGGAGCTGTTTTTT.

In its sample, this clonotype was seen many times. This chain's CDR3 is CSAHRTENTEAFF. CDR3 DNA sequence: TGCAGTGCCCACCGGACAGAGAACACTGAAGCTTTCTTT. The V gene is TRBV20-1, the J gene TRBJ1-1; D is possibly TRBD1 (6 bases). Germline values: CDR1 DFQATT, CDR2 SNEGSKA (reference sequence). This CDR3 has 13 amino acids. Trimming took 6 bases from V and 1 from J, leaving 12 bases between them.

This clonotype has only a few counts. The chain links TRBV5-1 to TRBJ1-1, with a possible D match to TRBD1 (5 bases). V lost 5 bases and J 7 bases, leaving 15 bases between the germline ends. Germline values: CDR1 SGHRS, CDR2 YFSETQ. This CDR3 is built from 13 residues. CDR3 sequence reads: CASSRDARLEAFF. The CDR3 DNA reads TGCGCCAGCAGTAGGGACGCCCGCCTTGAAGCTTTCTTT. Variable domain in full (rest from reference TRBV5-1 and TRBJ1-1): KAGVTQTPRYLIKTRGQQVTLSCSPISGHRSVSWYQQTPGQGLQFLFEYFSETQRNKGNFPGRFSGRQFSNSRSEMNVSTLELGDSALYLCASSRDARLEAFFGQGTRLTVV.

In this sample, this clonotype turned up a few times. The chain is built from TRBV11-2 and TRBJ2-1, with a possible D match to TRBD2 (5 bases). In germline, CDR1 is SGHAT, CDR2 FQNNGV. The V and J ends lost 3 bases and 0 bases respectively, with 15 bases between them. The CDR3 runs to 17 residues. CDR3 DNA: TGTGCCAGCAGCTTCCCCCTAGCAGCTAACTCCTACAATGAGCAGTTCTTC. This encodes CASSFPLAANSYNEQFF.

This clonotype was seen ten or more times. The rearrangement uses TRBV28 and TRBJ2-7, with 16 bases identical to TRBD2. The CDR3 runs 16 residues. Germline trimming cut 5 bases from V and 8 bases from J; bases unmatched to any gene: 9. Germline-derived CDR1 and CDR2 are MDHEN and SYDVKM. CDR3 loop: CASSQGTSGGARKQYF. The DNA of the CDR3 is TGTGCCAGCAGTCAAGGGACTAGCGGGGGGGCTAGGAAGCAGTACTTC.

This clonotype was found many times. This chain joins TRBV9 and TRBJ2-3; maybe TRBD2 (5 bases). The CDR3 is made up of 13 amino acids. Trimming took 0 bases from V and 3 from J, leaving 5 bases between them. In germline, CDR1 is SGDLS, CDR2 YYNGEE. The CDR3 protein is CASSVGGTDTQYF. As DNA, the CDR3 is TGTGCCAGCAGCGTAGGAGGGACAGATACGCAGTATTTT. Complete variable domain (other parts from reference TRBV9 and TRBJ2-3): DSGVTQTPKHLITATGQRVTLRCSPRSGDLSVYWYQQSLDQGLQFLIQYYNGEERAKGNILERFSAQQFPDLHSELNLSSLELGDSALYFCASSVGGTDTQYFGPGTRLTVL.

This clonotype was observed at least ten times. The V call is TRBV3-1, the J call TRBJ2-3; D is perhaps TRBD1 or TRBD2 (5 bases each). Trimming removed 4 bases from V and 2 bases from J, with 10 bases in between. The CDR3 totals 14 residues. CDR1 is LGHDT and CDR2 is YNNKEL in the germline V gene (reference sequence). In DNA form, the CDR3 reads TGTGCCAGCAGCCCATGGGGGACCACAGATACGCAGTATTTT. Protein product: CASSPWGTTDTQYF.

This clonotype was picked up many times. CDR3 bases: TGTGCCAGCAGCTTTAGCCCGAGGGGACAGAGAAATTCACCCCTCCACTTT. Protein: CASSFSPRGQRNSPLHF. The chain combines TRBV7-8 with TRBJ1-6, with 7 bases aligning to TRBD1. Germline V gene sequence: CDR1 SGHVS, CDR2 FQNEAQ. Trimming cost V 3 bases and J 7 bases; bases outside gene matches: 12. CDR3 length: 17 residues. Full variable domain (remainder filled in from reference TRBV7-8 and TRBJ1-6): GAGVSQSPRYKVAKRGQDVALRCDPISGHVSLFWYQQALGQGPEFLTYFQNEAQLDKSGLPSDRFFAERPEGSVSTLKIQRTQQEDSAVYLCASSFSPRGQRNSPLHFGNGTRLTVT.

This clonotype was recorded many times. The chain joins TRBV11-2 to TRBJ2-1; 9 bases are a match to TRBD1. Germline CDR1 SGHAT, CDR2 FQNNGV. Losses at the gene ends were 5 bases for V and 6 bases for J; bases not matched to a gene: 5. This CDR3 spans 14 amino acids. CDR3 residues: CASSKGQGINEQFF. In DNA, the CDR3 is TGTGCCAGCAGCAAGGGACAGGGAATCAATGAGCAGTTCTTC.

This clonotype occurred many times. The CDR3 DNA reads as TGTGCCAGCAGTCGACCGGGACTACATGACGAGCAGTACTTC. This encodes CASSRPGLHDEQYF. The chain combines TRBV7-9 with TRBJ2-7, with 7 bases fitting TRBD2. The V gene end was trimmed by 6 bases and the J gene end by 5 bases; junction bases not matched to a gene: 10. The CDR3 covers 14 residues. Germline V gene data show CDR1 as SEHNR and CDR2 as FQNEAQ (reference sequence). The variable domain in full, with the rest retrieved from reference TRBV7-9 and TRBJ2-7, is DTGVSQNPRHKITKRGQNVTFRCDPISEHNRLYWYRQTLGQGPEFLTYFQNEAQLEKSRLLSDRFSAERPKGSFSTLEIQRTEQGDSAMYLCASSRPGLHDEQYFGPGTRLTVT.

This clonotype was counted many times. J is TRBJ2-4 and V is TRBV7-8; a weak D match, TRBD2 (5 bases). Germline CDR1 is SGHVS and CDR2 is FQNEAQ. This CDR3 is 16 amino acids long. Trimming removed 3 bases from V and 2 bases from J, with 14 bases in between. This chain's CDR3 is CASSFWGSGTKNIQYF. DNA for the CDR3: TGTGCCAGCAGCTTTTGGGGTTCGGGGACCAAAAACATTCAGTACTTC.

This clonotype was seen many times. V gene TRBV6-1 combines with J gene TRBJ2-2, with 7 bases identical to TRBD2. J gave up 1 base and V 5 bases, and 1 base lay outside the gene matches. Germline V gene data show CDR1 as MNHNS and CDR2 as SASEGT. The CDR3 has 14 residues. This CDR3 is CASSKRGNTGELFF. The CDR3 DNA follows: TGTGCCAGCAGTAAGCGGGGGAACACCGGGGAGCTGTTTTTT.

This clonotype was detected many times. This chain connects TRBV6-5 to TRBJ2-1, with TRBD2 matching over 9 bases. Per germline, CDR1 MNHEY and CDR2 SVGAGI. After removal of 0 bases from V and 10 bases from J, the junction contained 4 bases not matched to a gene. CDR3 size: 14 residues. The CDR3 protein is CASSYSGLASEQFF. CDR3 nucleotide sequence: TGTGCCAGCAGTTACTCGGGACTAGCCAGCGAGCAGTTCTTC.

This clonotype came up a few times. The chain carries TRBV7-9 and TRBJ2-2; a weak D match, TRBD1 (6 bases). The CDR3 has 14 residues. V was shortened by 8 bases and J by 4 bases, with 14 bases between the two germline ends. Germline V gene data show CDR1 as SEHNR and CDR2 as FQNEAQ (reference sequence). The CDR3 nucleotides read TGTGCCAGCGTCGACAGGACCCTCACCGGGGAGCTGTTTTTT. Its protein is CASVDRTLTGELFF. The full variable domain, rest sourced from reference TRBV7-9 and TRBJ2-2, is DTGVSQNPRHKITKRGQNVTFRCDPISEHNRLYWYRQTLGQGPEFLTYFQNEAQLEKSRLLSDRFSAERPKGSFSTLEIQRTEQGDSAMYLCASVDRTLTGELFFGEGSRLTVL.

J is TRBJ2-6 and V is TRBV2, with 8 bases matching TRBD1. This CDR3 region has 18 residues. Germline-derived CDR1 and CDR2 are SNHLY and FYNNEI. Here the CDR3 reads CTCSFRTGSSPGANVLTF. CDR3 DNA: TGTACCTGCAGTTTTAGGACAGGGAGTAGTCCCGGGGCCAACGTCCTGACTTTC.

This clonotype was seen many times. The rearrangement uses TRBV15 and TRBJ2-1, with a tentative D call TRBD2 (5 bases). The CDR3 sequence is 16 residues long. Germline V CDR1 and CDR2: LNHNV, YYDKDF (reference sequence). Trimming removed 0 bases from V and 9 bases from J, with 18 bases in between. The DNA for the CDR3 is TGTGCCACCAGCAGAGATGGGAGAGCGGTGGAGCCTGAGCAGTTCTTC. Translating gives CATSRDGRAVEPEQFF.

The chain recombines TRBV5-1 with TRBJ2-5; D perhaps matches TRBD1 (5 bases). Trimming stripped 1 base from V and 4 bases from J, with 14 bases between. Germline V lookup: CDR1 SGHRS, CDR2 YFSETQ. The CDR3 loop spans 15 amino acids. The CDR3 nucleotides are TGCGCCAGCAGCTTGATCGCCAGGGTTTTAGAGACCCAGTACTTC. Protein product: CASSLIARVLETQYF.

The J gene is TRBJ2-3, the V gene TRBV10-2, with D unresolved. The CDR3 spans 11 residues. Germline values: CDR1 WSHSY, CDR2 SAAADI. Trimming left V 9 bases short and J 5 bases short, with 9 bases between. The DNA of the CDR3 is TGCGCCAGTAAGAACGGAGATACGCAGTATTTT. Protein sequence: CASKNGDTQYF.

In the case of this clonotype: One end of the junction is discordant with germline, which a read error may explain. The DNA of the CDR3 is TGTGCCAGCAGTTACGGCCTCCGCACGTGGTTC. Translating gives CASSYGLRTWF. The chain uses TRBV6-2 or TRBV6-3 and TRBJ2-5; no clear D. CDR1 and CDR2 (germline): MNHEY, SVGEGT. The CDR3 covers 11 residues.

This clonotype was counted at least ten times. The chain combines TRBV7-2 with TRBJ2-7, with D perhaps TRBD1 (5 bases). Germline values: CDR1 SGHTA, CDR2 FQGNSA. The CDR3 length is 15 residues. V was clipped by 5 bases and J by 0 bases, with 14 bases between them. This CDR3 reads CASSPRTSSSYEQYF. CDR3 bases: TGTGCCAGCAGCCCCCGGACATCGAGCTCCTACGAGCAGTACTTC.

This clonotype was picked up many times. The chain recombines TRBV20-1 with TRBJ1-2, with a possible D match to TRBD1 (5 bases). CDR1 is DFQATT and CDR2 is SNEGSKA in the germline V gene (reference sequence). V was trimmed by 0 bases and J by 2 bases, leaving 13 bases between them. There are 15 residues in the CDR3. The CDR3 here is CSARDRRGGNYGYTF. CDR3 nucleotide sequence: TGCAGTGCTAGAGATCGAAGGGGCGGAAACTATGGCTACACCTTC.

This clonotype was counted a few times. CDR3 in amino acids: CASSQDGLGGREPLHF. DNA of the CDR3: TGTGCCAGCAGCCAAGATGGATTAGGGGGCAGGGAACCCCTCCACTTT. The genes are TRBV4-2 and TRBJ1-6; 7 nucleotides agree with TRBD1. This CDR3 has 16 residues. Germline trimming cut 0 bases from V and 12 bases from J; bases unmatched to any gene: 11. CDR1 LGHNA and CDR2 YNFKEQ come from the germline V gene.

The rearrangement uses TRBV5-1 and TRBJ2-1, with D unresolved. The CDR3 is made up of 12 amino acids. In germline, CDR1 is SGHRS, CDR2 YFSETQ. Trimming cost V 0 bases and J 7 bases, with 5 bases left between them. The chain's CDR3 is CASSLVENEQFF. The CDR3 DNA is TGCGCCAGCAGCTTGGTAGAAAATGAGCAGTTCTTC.

This clonotype was observed at least ten times. The chain carries TRBV29-1 and TRBJ2-5, with 8 bases lining up with TRBD1. V lost 4 bases and J lost 5; bases outside the gene matches: 6. The CDR3 contains 13 residues. Looked up from germline, CDR1 is SQVTM and CDR2 is ANQGSEA. CDR3: CSVVGTGRETQYF. The CDR3 coding sequence is TGCAGCGTTGTCGGGACAGGCAGGGAGACCCAGTACTTC.

The chain links TRBV4-3 to TRBJ2-1, with 9 bases matching TRBD1. The germline V gene has CDR1 LGHNA and CDR2 YSLEER. CDR3 length: 15 amino acids. Unmatched junction bases numbered 9, after V lost 3 bases and J lost 9 bases. The CDR3 loop is CASSHRQGDWREQFF. As DNA, the CDR3 is TGCGCCAGCAGCCACCGACAGGGGGATTGGCGTGAGCAGTTCTTC.

The rearrangement uses TRBV20-1 and TRBJ2-3; 7 nucleotides match TRBD2. This CDR3 spans 14 amino acids. Trimming took 6 bases from V and 3 from J; bases not matched to a gene: 9. From germline, CDR1 is DFQATT and CDR2 SNEGSKA (reference sequence). CDR3 in amino acids: CSACRDYLTDTQYF. The CDR3 region has the DNA TGCAGTGCGTGTAGGGACTACCTTACAGATACGCAGTATTTT.

This clonotype was counted many times. This chain joins TRBV6-2 or TRBV6-3 and TRBJ2-1, with 7 bases matching TRBD2. J lost 8 bases, V lost 1 base, and 2 bases had no gene match. Germline CDR1 reads MNHEY; CDR2 reads SVGEGT. The CDR3 spans 13 residues. The CDR3 sequence is CASSYWGGDEQFF. The CDR3 DNA is TGTGCCAGCAGTTACTGGGGGGGAGATGAGCAGTTCTTC.

This clonotype was detected many times. The V and J genes are TRBV6-1 and TRBJ1-6; 11 bases match TRBD1. Germline assignment: CDR1 MNHNS and CDR2 SASEGT. The CDR3 loop spans 14 amino acids. Trimming at V came to 8 bases and at J to 8 bases, leaving 5 bases not matched to a gene. The CDR3 region is CASARTGGDSPLHF. The CDR3 nucleotides are TGTGCCAGCGCGAGGACAGGGGGCGATTCACCCCTCCACTTT.